A selection of T cell receptor beta chains follows, all from one sample in a study of Graves' ophthalmopathy and Graves' hyperthyroidism. Each CDR3 protein is one row after TCRdb ran MiXCR on the multiplex PCR reads. The sample carries some 1.1 million distinct CDR3 sequences, about two fifths recorded once. Sequencing input: peripheral blood or thyroid tissue (not recorded which). These receptors all come from an adult man with Graves' hyperthyroidism. Each CDR3 is given with its conserved first and last residue. Fields, in order: clone size, D gene, V gene, J gene, CDR3 DNA, CDR3 protein. A D gene is named only where the DNA matches it firmly. Expanded clones are given a class, and other clones once, few, many or no size at all.

abundance: many
d_gene: TRBD1
v_gene: TRBV5-4
j_gene: TRBJ1-1
CDR3nt: TGTGCCAGCAGCTTACAGGGGGTCGTTTACACTGAAGCTTTCTTT
CDR3aa: CASSLQGVVYTEAFF

abundance: .
d_gene: .
v_gene: TRBV2
j_gene: TRBJ1-2
CDR3nt: TGTGCCAGCAGTGGATACCGATCTGGAGACTATGGCTACACCTTC
CDR3aa: CASSGYRSGDYGYTF

abundance: .
d_gene: .
v_gene: TRBV28
j_gene: TRBJ1-1
CDR3nt: TGTGCCAGCAGTTTGGTGGGGGGAAGAGCTTTCTTT
CDR3aa: CASSLVGGRAFF

abundance: .
d_gene: .
v_gene: TRBV9
j_gene: TRBJ2-6
CDR3nt: TGTGCCAGCAGGGAAGCAAACACCGGGGGTGGGGCCAACGTCCTGACTTTC
CDR3aa: CASREANTGGGANVLTF

abundance: few
d_gene: .
v_gene: TRBV7-9
j_gene: TRBJ1-1
CDR3nt: TGTGCCAGCGGAAAAGGGGGTGAAGCTTTCTTT
CDR3aa: CASGKGGEAFF

abundance: many
d_gene: TRBD1
v_gene: TRBV7-9
j_gene: TRBJ1-1
CDR3nt: TGTGCCAGCAGCTTCGGACAGGCCACTGAAGCTTTCTTT
CDR3aa: CASSFGQATEAFF

abundance: once
d_gene: TRBD1
v_gene: TRBV10-3
j_gene: TRBJ1-5
CDR3nt: TGTGCCAGCAGATCGGGACAGGGTTTATACCAGCCCCAGCATTTT
CDR3aa: CASRSGQGLYQPQHF

abundance: many
d_gene: TRBD1
v_gene: TRBV15
j_gene: TRBJ1-1
CDR3nt: TGTGCCACCAGCTCAGGACAGGGGGCCGGAGAAGCTTTCTTT
CDR3aa: CATSSGQGAGEAFF

abundance: few
d_gene: TRBD1
v_gene: TRBV10-2
j_gene: TRBJ1-5
CDR3nt: TGTGCCAGCAGTGAGCACAGGGGTGTTGGGAATCAGCCCCAGCATTTT
CDR3aa: CASSEHRGVGNQPQHF

abundance: .
d_gene: TRBD2
v_gene: TRBV11-2
j_gene: TRBJ2-2
CDR3nt: TGTGCCAGCATCACCGGGACTAGCGGGACCGGGGAGCTGTTTTTT
CDR3aa: CASITGTSGTGELFF

abundance: many
d_gene: .
v_gene: TRBV19
j_gene: TRBJ1-1
CDR3nt: TGTGCCAGTACCCCTCGGATAGGCACTGAAGCTTTCTTT
CDR3aa: CASTPRIGTEAFF

abundance: .
d_gene: .
v_gene: TRBV15
j_gene: TRBJ1-2
CDR3nt: TGTGCCACCAGCAGTGATGCAGGGGAGGGCTACACCTTC
CDR3aa: CATSSDAGEGYTF

abundance: .
d_gene: .
v_gene: TRBV10-3
j_gene: TRBJ1-3
CDR3nt: TGTGCCATCCGTGATGGGGGGGTCGGAAACACCATATATTTT
CDR3aa: CAIRDGGVGNTIYF

abundance: few
d_gene: TRBD2
v_gene: TRBV7-9
j_gene: TRBJ2-2
CDR3nt: TGTGCCAGCAGCTCGCCGGGACTAGCGCACCATCTGGACACCGGGGAGCTGTTTTTT
CDR3aa: CASSSPGLAHHLDTGELFF

abundance: .
d_gene: .
v_gene: TRBV18
j_gene: TRBJ1-5
CDR3nt: TGTGCCAGCTCACCGCAACGGAATAGCAATCAGCCCCAGCATTTT
CDR3aa: CASSPQRNSNQPQHF

abundance: many
d_gene: TRBD1
v_gene: TRBV7-2
j_gene: TRBJ2-5
CDR3nt: TGTGCCAGCAGCCCAGACAGGGGCTGGGAGACCCAGTACTTC
CDR3aa: CASSPDRGWETQYF

abundance: many
d_gene: .
v_gene: TRBV14
j_gene: TRBJ2-7
CDR3nt: TGTGCCAGCAGCCAAGCTCCAGGCCACTACGAGCAGTACTTC
CDR3aa: CASSQAPGHYEQYF

abundance: many
d_gene: .
v_gene: TRBV25-1
j_gene: TRBJ1-1
CDR3nt: TGTGCCAGCAGTGACCCTCGGGGGAGGACTGAAGCTTTCTTT
CDR3aa: CASSDPRGRTEAFF

abundance: many
d_gene: TRBD1
v_gene: TRBV7-9
j_gene: TRBJ1-1
CDR3nt: TGTGCCAGCAGCTATGAGGGGACAGGAAACACTGAAGCTTTCTTT
CDR3aa: CASSYEGTGNTEAFF

abundance: .
d_gene: .
v_gene: TRBV4-3
j_gene: TRBJ2-7
CDR3nt: TGCGCCAGCAGCCAAGCCTTCACAGGGTGGGAGGCCTACGAGCAGTACTTC
CDR3aa: CASSQAFTGWEAYEQYF

abundance: many
d_gene: .
v_gene: TRBV19
j_gene: TRBJ2-7
CDR3nt: TGTGCCAGTGGCCGGGACGCCTCCTACGAGCAGTACTTC
CDR3aa: CASGRDASYEQYF